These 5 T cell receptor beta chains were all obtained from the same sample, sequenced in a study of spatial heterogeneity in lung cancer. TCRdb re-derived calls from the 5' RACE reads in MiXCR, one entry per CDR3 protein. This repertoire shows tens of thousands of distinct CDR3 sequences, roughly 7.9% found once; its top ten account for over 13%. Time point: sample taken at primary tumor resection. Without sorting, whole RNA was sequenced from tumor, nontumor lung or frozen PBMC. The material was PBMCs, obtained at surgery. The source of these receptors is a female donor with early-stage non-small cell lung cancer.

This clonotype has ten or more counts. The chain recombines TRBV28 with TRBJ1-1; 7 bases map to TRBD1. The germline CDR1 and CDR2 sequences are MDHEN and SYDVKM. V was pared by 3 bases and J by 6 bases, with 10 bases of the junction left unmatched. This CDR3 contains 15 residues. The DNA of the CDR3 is TGTGCCAGCAGTTTTGGATCGACAGGGAAACCTGAAGCTTTCTTT. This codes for CASSFGSTGKPEAFF.

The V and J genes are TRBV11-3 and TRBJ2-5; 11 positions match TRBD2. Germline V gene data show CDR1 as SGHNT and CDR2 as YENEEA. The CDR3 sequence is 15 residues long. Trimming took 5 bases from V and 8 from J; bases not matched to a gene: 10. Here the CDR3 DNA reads TGTGCCAGCAGCCTAATCTCCCTAGCGGGAGGCACCCAGTACTTC. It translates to CASSLISLAGGTQYF.

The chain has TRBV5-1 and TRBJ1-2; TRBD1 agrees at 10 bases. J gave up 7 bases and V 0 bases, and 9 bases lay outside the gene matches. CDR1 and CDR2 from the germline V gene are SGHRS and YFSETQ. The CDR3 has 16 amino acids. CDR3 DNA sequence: TGCGCCAGCAGCTTGGCGGGGGACAGGGGCATCTCTGGCTACACCTTC. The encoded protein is CASSLAGDRGISGYTF.

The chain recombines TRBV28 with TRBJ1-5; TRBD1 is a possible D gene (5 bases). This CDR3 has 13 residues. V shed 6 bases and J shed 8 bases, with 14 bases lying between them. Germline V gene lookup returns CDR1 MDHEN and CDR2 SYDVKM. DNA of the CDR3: TGTGCCAGCAGCCCGGGACCCCTTAAGCCCCAGCATTTT. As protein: CASSPGPLKPQHF.

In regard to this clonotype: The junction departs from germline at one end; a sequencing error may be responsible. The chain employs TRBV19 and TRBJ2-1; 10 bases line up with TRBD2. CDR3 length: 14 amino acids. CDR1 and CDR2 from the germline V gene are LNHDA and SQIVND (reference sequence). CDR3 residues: CASSTRTSGVVGSF. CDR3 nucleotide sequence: TGTGCCAGTAGTACGCGCACTAGCGGGGTAGTGGGGTCCTTC.